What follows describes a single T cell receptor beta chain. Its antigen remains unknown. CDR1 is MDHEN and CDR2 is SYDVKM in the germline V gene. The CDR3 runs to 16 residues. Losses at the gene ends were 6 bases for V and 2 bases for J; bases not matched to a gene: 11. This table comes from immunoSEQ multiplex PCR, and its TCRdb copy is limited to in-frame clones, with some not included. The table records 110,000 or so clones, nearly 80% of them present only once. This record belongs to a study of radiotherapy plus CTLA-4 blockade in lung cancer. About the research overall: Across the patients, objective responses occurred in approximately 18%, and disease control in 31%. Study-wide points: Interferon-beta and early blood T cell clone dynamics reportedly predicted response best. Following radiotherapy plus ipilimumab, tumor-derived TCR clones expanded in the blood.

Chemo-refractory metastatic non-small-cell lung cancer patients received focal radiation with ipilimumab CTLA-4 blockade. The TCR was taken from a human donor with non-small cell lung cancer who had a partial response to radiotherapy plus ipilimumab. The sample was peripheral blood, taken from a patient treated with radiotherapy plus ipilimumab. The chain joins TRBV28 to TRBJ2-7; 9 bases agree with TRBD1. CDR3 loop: CASSHRTGDVTYEQYF. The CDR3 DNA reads TGTGCCAGCAGCCATCGGACAGGGGATGTAACCTACGAGCAGTACTTC.